This is a list of T cell receptor beta chains from one sample in a study of CXCR3-negative and CXCR3-positive naive CD8 T cells. Reanalyzing the 5' RACE reads, TCRdb keeps one entry per CDR3 protein, without DNA. The data include 150,000 to 180,000 distinct CDR3 sequences; the top ten clones carry about 0.48%. Sequencing input: naive CXCR3+ CD8+ T cells from blood. Every receptor here comes from a human donor in good health. Some clones in this sample may be carry-over from other donors' samples. The CDR3 runs from the conserved cysteine through the conserved F or W.

j_call: TRBJ1-2
v_call: TRBV28
cdr3_aa: CASSSVGQGAFGYGYTF

j_call: TRBJ2-7
v_call: TRBV5-6
cdr3_aa: CASSYLAGGPYEQYF

j_call: TRBJ2-7
v_call: TRBV29-1
cdr3_aa: CSVGGQGDWTSGFFSYEQYF

j_call: TRBJ2-1
v_call: TRBV7-2
cdr3_aa: CASSLGLGNEQFF

j_call: TRBJ2-7
v_call: TRBV4-1
cdr3_aa: CASSPGWDTSSYEQYF

j_call: TRBJ2-1
v_call: TRBV5-8
cdr3_aa: CASSLSGAYNEQFF

j_call: TRBJ2-7
v_call: TRBV12-5
cdr3_aa: CASGADLTYEQYF

j_call: TRBJ2-1
v_call: TRBV29-1
cdr3_aa: CSTQGFVNEQFF

j_call: TRBJ1-1
v_call: TRBV6-5
cdr3_aa: CASSYNPLNTEAFF

j_call: TRBJ2-5
v_call: TRBV29-1
cdr3_aa: CSAFSRGVSETQYF

j_call: TRBJ1-6
v_call: TRBV9
cdr3_aa: CASTPGGAPNSPLHF

j_call: TRBJ1-1
v_call: TRBV9
cdr3_aa: CASSPRAGASTEAFF

j_call: TRBJ1-4
v_call: TRBV29-1
cdr3_aa: CSVEGTGQGGLFF

j_call: TRBJ1-2
v_call: TRBV4-1
cdr3_aa: CASSKDRTGGYTF

j_call: TRBJ2-7
v_call: TRBV14
cdr3_aa: CASSQWAGAYEQYF

j_call: TRBJ2-1
v_call: TRBV29-1
cdr3_aa: CSVDLAGGLEQFF

j_call: TRBJ2-7
v_call: TRBV4-1
cdr3_aa: CASSTGGLAYEQYF

j_call: TRBJ1-5
v_call: TRBV15
cdr3_aa: CATSRDYSNQPQHF

j_call: TRBJ2-1
v_call: TRBV10-3
cdr3_aa: CAISGLELNEQFF

j_call: TRBJ2-1
v_call: TRBV2
cdr3_aa: CASSELGGREQFF

j_call: TRBJ2-5
v_call: TRBV12-3/TRBV12-4
cdr3_aa: CASSFGELETQYF

j_call: TRBJ2-1
v_call: TRBV5-1
cdr3_aa: CASSLAGEEQFF

j_call: TRBJ1-2
v_call: TRBV29-1
cdr3_aa: CSANTGFGYTF

j_call: TRBJ1-6
v_call: TRBV20-1
cdr3_aa: CSAREEHVLGSYNSPLHF

j_call: TRBJ1-1
v_call: TRBV10-2
cdr3_aa: CASSDWTAVNTEAFF